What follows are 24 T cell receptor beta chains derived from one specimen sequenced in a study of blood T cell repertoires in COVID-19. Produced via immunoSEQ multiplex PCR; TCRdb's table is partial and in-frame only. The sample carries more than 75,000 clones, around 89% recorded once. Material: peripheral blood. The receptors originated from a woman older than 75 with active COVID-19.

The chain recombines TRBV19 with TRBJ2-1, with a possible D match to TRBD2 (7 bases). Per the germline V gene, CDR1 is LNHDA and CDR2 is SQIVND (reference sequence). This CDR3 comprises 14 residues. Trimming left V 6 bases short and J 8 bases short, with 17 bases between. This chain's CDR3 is CASRHLGAGDEQFF. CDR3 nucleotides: TGTGCCAGTAGACATTTGGGGGCGGGAGATGAGCAGTTCTTC.

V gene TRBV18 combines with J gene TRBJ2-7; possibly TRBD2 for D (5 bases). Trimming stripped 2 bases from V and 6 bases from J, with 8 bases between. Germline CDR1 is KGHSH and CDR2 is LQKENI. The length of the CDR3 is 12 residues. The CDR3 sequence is CASSPTRGEQYF. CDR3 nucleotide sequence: TGTGCCAGCTCACCAACCCGGGGCGAGCAGTACTTC.

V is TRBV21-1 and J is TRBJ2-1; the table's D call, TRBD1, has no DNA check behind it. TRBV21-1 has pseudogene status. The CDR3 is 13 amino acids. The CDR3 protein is CASSIGQDNEQFF. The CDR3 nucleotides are TGTGCCAGCAGCATCGGACAGGACAATGAGCAGTTCTTC.

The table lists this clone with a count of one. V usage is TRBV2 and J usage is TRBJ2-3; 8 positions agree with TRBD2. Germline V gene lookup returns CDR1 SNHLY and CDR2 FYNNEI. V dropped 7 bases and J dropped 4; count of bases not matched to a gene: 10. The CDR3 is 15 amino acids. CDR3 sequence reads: CASIPGLVSADTQYF. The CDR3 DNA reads TGTGCCAGCATTCCGGGACTAGTGAGCGCAGATACGCAGTATTTT.

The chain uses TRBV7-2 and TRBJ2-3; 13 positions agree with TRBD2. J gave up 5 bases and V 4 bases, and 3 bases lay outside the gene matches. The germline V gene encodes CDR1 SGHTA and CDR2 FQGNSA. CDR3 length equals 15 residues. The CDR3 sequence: CASSSGLAGEDTQYF. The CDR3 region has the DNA TGTGCCAGCAGCTCCGGACTAGCGGGAGAAGATACGCAGTATTTT. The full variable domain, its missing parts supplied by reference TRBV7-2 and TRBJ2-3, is GAGVSQSPSNKVTEKGKDVELRCDPISGHTALYWYRQSLGQGLEFLIYFQGNSAPDKSGLPSDRFSAERTGGSVSTLTIQRTQQEDSAVYLCASSSGLAGEDTQYFGPGTRLTVL.

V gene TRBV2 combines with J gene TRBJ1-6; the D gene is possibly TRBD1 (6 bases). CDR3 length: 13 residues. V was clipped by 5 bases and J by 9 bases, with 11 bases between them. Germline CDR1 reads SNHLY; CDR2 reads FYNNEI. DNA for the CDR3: TGTGCCAGCAGTAAATACAGGGTTTCACCCCTCCACTTT. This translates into CASSKYRVSPLHF.

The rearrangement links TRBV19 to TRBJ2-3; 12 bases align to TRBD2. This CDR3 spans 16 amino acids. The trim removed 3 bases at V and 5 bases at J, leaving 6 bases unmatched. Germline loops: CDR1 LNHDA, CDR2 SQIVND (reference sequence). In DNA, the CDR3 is TGTGCCAGTAGTATCCCACTAGCGGGAGGTGGAGATACGCAGTATTTT. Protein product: CASSIPLAGGGDTQYF.

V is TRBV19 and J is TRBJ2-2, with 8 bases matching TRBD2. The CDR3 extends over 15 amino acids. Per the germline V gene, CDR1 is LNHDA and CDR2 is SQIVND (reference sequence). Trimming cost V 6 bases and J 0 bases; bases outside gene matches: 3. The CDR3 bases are TGTGCCAGTAGCAGACTAGCGTCGAACACCGGGGAGCTGTTTTTT. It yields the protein CASSRLASNTGELFF.

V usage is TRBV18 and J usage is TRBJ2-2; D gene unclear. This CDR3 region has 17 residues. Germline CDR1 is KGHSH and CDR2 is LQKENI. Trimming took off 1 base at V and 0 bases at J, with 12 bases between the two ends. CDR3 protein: CASSPLNSYTNTGELFF. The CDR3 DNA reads TGTGCCAGCTCACCACTTAACAGCTATACGAACACCGGGGAGCTGTTTTTT. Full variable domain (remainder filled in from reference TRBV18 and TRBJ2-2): NAGVMQNPRHLVRRRGQEARLRCSPMKGHSHVYWYRQLPEEGLKFMVYLQKENIIDESGMPKERFSAEFPKEGPSILRIQQVVRGDSAAYFCASSPLNSYTNTGELFFGEGSRLTVL.

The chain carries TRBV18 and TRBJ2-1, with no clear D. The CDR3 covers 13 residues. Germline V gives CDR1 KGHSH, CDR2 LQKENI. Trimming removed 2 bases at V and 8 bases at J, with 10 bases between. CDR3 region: CASSPSSGDEQFF. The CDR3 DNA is TGTGCCAGCTCACCATCGAGTGGAGATGAGCAGTTCTTC.

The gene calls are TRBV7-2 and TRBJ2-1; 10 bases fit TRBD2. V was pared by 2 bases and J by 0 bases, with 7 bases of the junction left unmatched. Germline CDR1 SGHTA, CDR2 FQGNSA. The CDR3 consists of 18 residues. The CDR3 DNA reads TGTGCCAGCAGCTTAACAGCGGGAGGGCTCCTCTCCTACAATGAGCAGTTCTTC. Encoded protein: CASSLTAGGLLSYNEQFF.

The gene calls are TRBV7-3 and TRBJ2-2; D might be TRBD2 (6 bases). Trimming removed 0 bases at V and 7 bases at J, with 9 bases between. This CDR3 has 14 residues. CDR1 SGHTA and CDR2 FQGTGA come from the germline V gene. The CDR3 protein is CASSLTRGSGELFF. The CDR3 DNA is TGTGCCAGCAGCTTAACACGGGGGAGCGGGGAGCTGTTTTTT.

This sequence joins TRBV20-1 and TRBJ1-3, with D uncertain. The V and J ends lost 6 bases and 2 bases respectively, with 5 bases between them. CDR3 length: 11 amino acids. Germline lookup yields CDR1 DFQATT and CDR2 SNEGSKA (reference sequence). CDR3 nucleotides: TGCAGTGCGAGCACTGGAAACACCATATATTTT. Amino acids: CSASTGNTIYF.

The CDR3 spells CASSLAGDYNEQFF. The CDR3 nucleotides read TGTGCCAGCAGCTTAGCGGGTGACTACAATGAGCAGTTCTTC. The chain joins TRBV6-2 or TRBV6-3 to TRBJ2-1, with 7 bases identical to TRBD2. The V and J ends lost 6 bases and 3 bases, in that order; junction bases with no gene match: 5. CDR3 length: 14 residues. Germline V gives CDR1 MNHEY, CDR2 SVGEGT.

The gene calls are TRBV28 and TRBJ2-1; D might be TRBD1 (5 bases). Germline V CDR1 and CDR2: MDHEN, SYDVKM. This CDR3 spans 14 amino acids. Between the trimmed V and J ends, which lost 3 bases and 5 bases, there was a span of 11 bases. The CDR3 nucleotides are TGTGCCAGCAGTTTGGGCAGGGTGGACAATGAGCAGTTCTTC. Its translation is CASSLGRVDNEQFF.

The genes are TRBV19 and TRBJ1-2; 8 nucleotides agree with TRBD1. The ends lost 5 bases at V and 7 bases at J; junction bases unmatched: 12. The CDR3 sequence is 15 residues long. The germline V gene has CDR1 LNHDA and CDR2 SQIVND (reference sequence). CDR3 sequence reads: CASSDRGSFRSGYTF. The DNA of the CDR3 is TGTGCCAGTAGTGACAGGGGCAGTTTCCGGTCTGGCTACACCTTC.

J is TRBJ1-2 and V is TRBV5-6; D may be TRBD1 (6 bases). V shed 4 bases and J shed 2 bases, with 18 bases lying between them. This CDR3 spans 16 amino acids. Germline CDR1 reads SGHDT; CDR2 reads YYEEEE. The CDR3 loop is CASSPLGDITNYGYTF. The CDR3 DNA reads TGTGCCAGCAGCCCACTTGGGGACATTACCAACTATGGCTACACCTTC. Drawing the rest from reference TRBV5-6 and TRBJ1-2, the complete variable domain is DAGVTQSPTHLIKTRGQQVTLRCSPKSGHDTVSWYQQALGQGPQFIFQYYEEEERQRGNFPDRFSGHQFPNYSSELNVNALLLGDSALYLCASSPLGDITNYGYTFGSGTRLTVV.

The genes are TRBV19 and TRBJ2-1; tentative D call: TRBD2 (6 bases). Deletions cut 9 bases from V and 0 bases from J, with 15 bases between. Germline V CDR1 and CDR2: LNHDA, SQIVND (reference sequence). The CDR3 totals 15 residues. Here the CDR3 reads CASRASVSSYNEQFF. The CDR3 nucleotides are TGTGCCAGCCGCGCTAGCGTAAGCTCCTACAATGAGCAGTTCTTC.

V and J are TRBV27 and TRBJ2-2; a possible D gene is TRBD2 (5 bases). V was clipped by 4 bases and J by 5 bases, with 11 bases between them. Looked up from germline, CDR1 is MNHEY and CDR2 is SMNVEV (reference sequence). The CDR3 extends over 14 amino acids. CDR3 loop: CASSWGVGTGELFF. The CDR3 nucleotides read TGTGCCAGCAGTTGGGGAGTTGGGACCGGGGAGCTGTTTTTT.

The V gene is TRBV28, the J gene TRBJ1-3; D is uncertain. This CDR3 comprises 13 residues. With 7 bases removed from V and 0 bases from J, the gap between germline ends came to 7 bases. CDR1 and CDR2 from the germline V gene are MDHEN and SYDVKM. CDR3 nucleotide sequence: TGTGCCAGCACTATGAGCTCTGGAAACACCATATATTTT. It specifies CASTMSSGNTIYF.

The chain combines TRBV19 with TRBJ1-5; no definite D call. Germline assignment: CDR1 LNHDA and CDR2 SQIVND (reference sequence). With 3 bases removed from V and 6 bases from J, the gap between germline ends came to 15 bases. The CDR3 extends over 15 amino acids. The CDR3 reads CASSIQTGMGQPQHF. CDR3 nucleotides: TGTGCCAGTAGTATTCAAACCGGGATGGGTCAGCCCCAGCATTTT.

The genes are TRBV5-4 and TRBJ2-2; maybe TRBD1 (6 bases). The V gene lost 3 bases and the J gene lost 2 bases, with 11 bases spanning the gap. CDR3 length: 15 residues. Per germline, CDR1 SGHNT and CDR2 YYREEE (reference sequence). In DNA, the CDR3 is TGTGCCAGCAGCTCCCAGGGGACAAACACCGGGGAGCTGTTTTTT. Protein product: CASSSQGTNTGELFF. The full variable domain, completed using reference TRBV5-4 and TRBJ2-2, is ETGVTQSPTHLIKTRGQQVTLRCSSQSGHNTVSWYQQALGQGPQFIFQYYREEENGRGNFPPRFSGLQFPNYSSELNVNALELDDSALYLCASSSQGTNTGELFFGEGSRLTVL.

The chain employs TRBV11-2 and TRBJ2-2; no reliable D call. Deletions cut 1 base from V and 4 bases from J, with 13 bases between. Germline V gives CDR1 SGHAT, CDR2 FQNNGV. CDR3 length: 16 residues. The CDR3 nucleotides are TGTGCCAGCAGCTTAGCCTCTCGGGTAGTCACCGGGGAGCTGTTTTTT. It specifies CASSLASRVVTGELFF. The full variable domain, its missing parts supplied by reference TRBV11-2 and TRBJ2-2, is EAGVAQSPRYKIIEKRQSVAFWCNPISGHATLYWYQQILGQGPKLLIQFQNNGVVDDSQLPKDRFSAERLKGVDSTLKIQPAKLEDSAVYLCASSLASRVVTGELFFGEGSRLTVL.

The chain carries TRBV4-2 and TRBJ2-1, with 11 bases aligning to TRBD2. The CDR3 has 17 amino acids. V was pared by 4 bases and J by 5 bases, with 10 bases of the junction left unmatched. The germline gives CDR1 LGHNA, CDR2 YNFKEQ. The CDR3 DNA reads TGTGCCAGCAGCCGGACGTCTAGCGGGAGGAAGGACAATGAGCAGTTCTTC. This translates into CASSRTSSGRKDNEQFF.